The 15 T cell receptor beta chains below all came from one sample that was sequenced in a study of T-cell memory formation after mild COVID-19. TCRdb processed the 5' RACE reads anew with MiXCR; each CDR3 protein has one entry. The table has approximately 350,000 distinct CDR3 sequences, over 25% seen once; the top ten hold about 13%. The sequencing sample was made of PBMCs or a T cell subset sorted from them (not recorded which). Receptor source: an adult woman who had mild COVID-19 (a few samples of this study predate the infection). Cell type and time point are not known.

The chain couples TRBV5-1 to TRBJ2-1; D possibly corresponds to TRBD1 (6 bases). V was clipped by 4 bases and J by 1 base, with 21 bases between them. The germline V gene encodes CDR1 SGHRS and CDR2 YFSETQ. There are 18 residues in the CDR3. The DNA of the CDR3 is TGCGCCAGCAGCCTTGGCGGGCAGGGGATGGGGTCCTACAATGAGCAGTTCTTC. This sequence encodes CASSLGGQGMGSYNEQFF.

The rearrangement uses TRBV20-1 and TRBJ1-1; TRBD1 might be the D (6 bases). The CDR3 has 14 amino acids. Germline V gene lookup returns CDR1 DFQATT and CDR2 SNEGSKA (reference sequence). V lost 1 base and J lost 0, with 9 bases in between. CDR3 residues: CSARVGQLNTEAFF. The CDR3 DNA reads TGCAGTGCTAGAGTAGGACAGTTGAACACTGAAGCTTTCTTT.

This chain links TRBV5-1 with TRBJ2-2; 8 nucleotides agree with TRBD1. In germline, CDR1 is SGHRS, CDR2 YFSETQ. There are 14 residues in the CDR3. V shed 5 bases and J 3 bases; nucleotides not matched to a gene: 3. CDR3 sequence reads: CASRTDRDTGELFF. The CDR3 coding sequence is TGCGCCAGCAGAACGGACAGGGACACCGGGGAGCTGTTTTTT. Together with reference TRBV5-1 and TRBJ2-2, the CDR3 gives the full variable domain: KAGVTQTPRYLIKTRGQQVTLSCSPISGHRSVSWYQQTPGQGLQFLFEYFSETQRNKGNFPGRFSGRQFSNSRSEMNVSTLELGDSALYLCASRTDRDTGELFFGEGSRLTVL.

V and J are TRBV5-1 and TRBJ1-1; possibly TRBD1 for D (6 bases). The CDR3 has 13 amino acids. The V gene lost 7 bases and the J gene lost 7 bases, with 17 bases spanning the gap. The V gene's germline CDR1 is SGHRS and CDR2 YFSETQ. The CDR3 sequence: CASLGQINGEAFF. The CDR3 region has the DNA TGCGCCAGCCTCGGACAGATAAACGGTGAAGCTTTCTTT.

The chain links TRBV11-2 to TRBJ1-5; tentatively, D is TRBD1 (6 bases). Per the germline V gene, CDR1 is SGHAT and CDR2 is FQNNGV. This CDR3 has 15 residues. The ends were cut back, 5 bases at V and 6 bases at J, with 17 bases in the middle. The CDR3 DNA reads TGTGCCAGCAGCCCGTATGGGGGCTCGGGTCAGCCCCAGCATTTT. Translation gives CASSPYGGSGQPQHF.

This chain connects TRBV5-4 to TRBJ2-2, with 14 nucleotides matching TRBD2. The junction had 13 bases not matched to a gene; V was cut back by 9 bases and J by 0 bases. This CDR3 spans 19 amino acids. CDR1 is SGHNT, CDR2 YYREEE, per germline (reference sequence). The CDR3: CATSGGGLAGGTNTGELFF. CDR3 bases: TGTGCCACCTCAGGGGGAGGACTAGCGGGGGGCACGAACACCGGGGAGCTGTTTTTT.

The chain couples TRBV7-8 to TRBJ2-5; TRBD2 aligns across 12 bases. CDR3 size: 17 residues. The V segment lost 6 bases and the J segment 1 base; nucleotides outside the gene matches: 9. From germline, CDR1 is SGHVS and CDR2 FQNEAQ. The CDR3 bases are TGTGCCAGCAGGTTTGGGCTAGCGGGGGGGCTCCAAGAGACCCAGTACTTC. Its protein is CASRFGLAGGLQETQYF.

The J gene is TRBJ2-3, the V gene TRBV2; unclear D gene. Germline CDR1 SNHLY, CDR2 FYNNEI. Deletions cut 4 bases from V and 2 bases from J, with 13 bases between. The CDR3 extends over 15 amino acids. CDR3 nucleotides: TGTGCCAGCAGTGTAATGAGGCAGTCCACAGATACGCAGTATTTT. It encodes CASSVMRQSTDTQYF.

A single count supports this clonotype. This CDR3 is CASSRNRGGNTGELFF. The CDR3 DNA reads as TGTGCCAGCAGCCGCAACAGGGGAGGGAACACCGGGGAGCTGTTTTTT. This rearrangement joins TRBV7-2 to TRBJ2-2, with D maybe TRBD1 (7 bases). The V end lost 5 bases, the J end lost 1 base, and 14 bases lay between the germline ends. The germline V gene has CDR1 SGHTA and CDR2 FQGNSA. The CDR3 spans 16 residues. Full variable domain (rest looked up from reference TRBV7-2 and TRBJ2-2): GAGVSQSPSNKVTEKGKDVELRCDPISGHTALYWYRQSLGQGLEFLIYFQGNSAPDKSGLPSDRFSAERTGGSVSTLTIQRTQQEDSAVYLCASSRNRGGNTGELFFGEGSRLTVL.

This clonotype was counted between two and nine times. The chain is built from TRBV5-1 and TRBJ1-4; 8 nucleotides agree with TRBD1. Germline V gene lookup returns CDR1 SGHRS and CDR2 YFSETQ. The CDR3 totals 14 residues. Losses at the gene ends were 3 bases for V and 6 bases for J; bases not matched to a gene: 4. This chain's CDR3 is CASSSDRGYEKLFF. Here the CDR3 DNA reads TGCGCCAGCAGCTCCGACAGGGGTTATGAAAAACTGTTTTTT.

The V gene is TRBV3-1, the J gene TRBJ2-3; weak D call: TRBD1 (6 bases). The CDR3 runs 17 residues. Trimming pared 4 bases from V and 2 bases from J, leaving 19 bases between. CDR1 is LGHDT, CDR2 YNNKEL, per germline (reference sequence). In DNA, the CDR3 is TGTGCCAGCAGCCCAAACGCCAGGGGACCCCTCACAGATACGCAGTATTTT. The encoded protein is CASSPNARGPLTDTQYF.

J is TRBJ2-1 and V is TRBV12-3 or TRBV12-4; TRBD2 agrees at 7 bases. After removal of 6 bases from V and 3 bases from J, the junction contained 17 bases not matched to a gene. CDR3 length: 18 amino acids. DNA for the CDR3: TGTGCCAGCAGAAGCCACGGGCTTAAAGCGGGGAACTACAATGAGCAGTTCTTC. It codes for CASRSHGLKAGNYNEQFF.

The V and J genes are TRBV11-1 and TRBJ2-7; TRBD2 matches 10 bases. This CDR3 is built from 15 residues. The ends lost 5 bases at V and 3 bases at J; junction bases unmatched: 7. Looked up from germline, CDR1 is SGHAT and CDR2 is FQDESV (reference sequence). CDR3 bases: TGTGCCAGCAGCCCGGGGACTAGCGTTCTCTACGAGCAGTACTTC. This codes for CASSPGTSVLYEQYF.

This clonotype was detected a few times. CDR3 sequence: CASSPGPQVDEQFF. CDR3 in DNA: TGTGCCAGCAGCCCGGGACCCCAGGTGGATGAGCAGTTCTTC. The genes are TRBV7-9 and TRBJ2-1, with D tentatively TRBD1 or TRBD2 (5 bases each). This CDR3 comprises 14 residues. With 5 bases removed from V and 8 bases from J, the gap between germline ends came to 16 bases. The V gene's germline CDR1 is SEHNR and CDR2 FQNEAQ (reference sequence).

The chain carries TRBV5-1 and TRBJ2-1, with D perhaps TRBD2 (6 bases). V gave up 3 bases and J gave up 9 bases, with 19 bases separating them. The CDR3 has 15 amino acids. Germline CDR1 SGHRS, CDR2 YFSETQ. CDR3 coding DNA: TGCGCCAGCAGCTGGGGGGACTCCCCCGGGCGTGAGCAGTTCTTC. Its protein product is CASSWGDSPGREQFF.